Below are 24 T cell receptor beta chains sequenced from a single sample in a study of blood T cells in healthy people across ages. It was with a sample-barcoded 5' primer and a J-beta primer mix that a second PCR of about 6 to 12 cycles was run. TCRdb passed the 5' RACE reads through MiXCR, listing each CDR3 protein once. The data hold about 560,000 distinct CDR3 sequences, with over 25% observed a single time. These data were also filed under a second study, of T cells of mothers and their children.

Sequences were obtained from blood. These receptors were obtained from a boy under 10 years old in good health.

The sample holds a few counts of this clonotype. CDR3 sequence: CASGSLWQGRSNEKLFF. The CDR3, as DNA: TGTGCCAGCGGTTCTTTGTGGCAGGGCAGGTCAAATGAAAAACTGTTTTTT. V is TRBV12-3 or TRBV12-4 and J is TRBJ1-4; tentative D call: TRBD1 (5 bases). The V gene lost 8 bases and the J gene lost 5 bases, with 24 bases spanning the gap. The CDR3 contains 17 residues.

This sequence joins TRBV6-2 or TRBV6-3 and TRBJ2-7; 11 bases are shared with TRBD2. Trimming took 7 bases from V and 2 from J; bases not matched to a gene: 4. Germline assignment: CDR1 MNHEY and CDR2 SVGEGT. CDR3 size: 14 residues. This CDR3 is CASKETSGTYEQYF. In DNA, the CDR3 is TGTGCCAGCAAGGAGACTAGCGGGACCTACGAGCAGTACTTC.

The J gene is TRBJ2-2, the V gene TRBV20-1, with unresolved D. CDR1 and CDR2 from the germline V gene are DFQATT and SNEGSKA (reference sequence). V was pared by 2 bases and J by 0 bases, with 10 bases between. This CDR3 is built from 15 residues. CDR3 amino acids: CSARSPLANTGELFF. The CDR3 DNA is TGCAGTGCTAGATCACCGCTTGCGAACACCGGGGAGCTGTTTTTT.

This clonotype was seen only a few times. CDR3 sequence (DNA): TGCGCCAGCAGCCAAGAATTCACCGTGGTTGGTGAGCAGTTCTTC. The encoded protein is CASSQEFTVVGEQFF. The chain links TRBV4-1 to TRBJ2-1; D unclear. The CDR3 totals 15 residues. Germline-derived CDR1 and CDR2 are MGHRA and YSYEKL. Trimming took off 0 bases at V and 9 bases at J, with 15 bases between the two ends.

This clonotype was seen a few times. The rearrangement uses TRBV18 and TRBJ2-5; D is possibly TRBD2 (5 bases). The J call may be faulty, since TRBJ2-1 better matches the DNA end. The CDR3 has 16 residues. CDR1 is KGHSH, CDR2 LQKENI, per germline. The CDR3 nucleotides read TGTGCCAGCTCACCACCCTCGGGGTCTGTAGACAATGAGCAGTTCTTC. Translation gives CASSPPSGSVDNEQFF.

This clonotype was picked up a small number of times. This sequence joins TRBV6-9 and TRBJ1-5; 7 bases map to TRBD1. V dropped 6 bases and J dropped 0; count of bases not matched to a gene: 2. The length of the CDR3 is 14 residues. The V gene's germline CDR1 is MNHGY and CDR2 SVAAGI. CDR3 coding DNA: TGTGCCAGCAGAGGGACAGTTAGCAATCAGCCCCAGCATTTT. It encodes CASRGTVSNQPQHF.

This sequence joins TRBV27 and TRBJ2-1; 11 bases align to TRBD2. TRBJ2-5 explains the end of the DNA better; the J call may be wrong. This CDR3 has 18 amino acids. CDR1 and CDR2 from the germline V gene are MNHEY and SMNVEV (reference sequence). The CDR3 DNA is TGTGCCAGCAGTGCCGTAGCGGGAGGGTGGGGGACCAGGGAGACCCAGTACTTC. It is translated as CASSAVAGGWGTRETQYF.

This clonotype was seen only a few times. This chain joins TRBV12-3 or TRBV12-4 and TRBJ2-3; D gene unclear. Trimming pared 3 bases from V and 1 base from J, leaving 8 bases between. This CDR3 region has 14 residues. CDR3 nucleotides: TGTGCCAGCAGTTTTACCGGTGGCACAGATACGCAGTATTTT. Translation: CASSFTGGTDTQYF.

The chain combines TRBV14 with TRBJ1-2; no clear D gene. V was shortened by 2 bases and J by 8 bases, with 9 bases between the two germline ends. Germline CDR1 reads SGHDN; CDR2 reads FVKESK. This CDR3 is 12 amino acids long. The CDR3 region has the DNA TGTGCCAGCAGCCAACTGGGATACGGCTACACCTTC. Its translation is CASSQLGYGYTF.

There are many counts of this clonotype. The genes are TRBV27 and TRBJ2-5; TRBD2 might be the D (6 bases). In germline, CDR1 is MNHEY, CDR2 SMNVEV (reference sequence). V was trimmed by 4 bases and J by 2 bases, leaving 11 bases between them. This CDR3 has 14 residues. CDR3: CASSSRGLQETQYF. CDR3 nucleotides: TGTGCCAGCAGTTCTAGGGGACTGCAAGAGACCCAGTACTTC.

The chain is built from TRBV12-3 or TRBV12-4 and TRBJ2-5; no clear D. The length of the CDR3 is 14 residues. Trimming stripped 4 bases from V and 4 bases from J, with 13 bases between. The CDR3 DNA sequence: TGTGCCAGCAGTTCGAGTGGGGTGGGAGAGACCCAGTACTTC. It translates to CASSSSGVGETQYF.

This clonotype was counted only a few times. The CDR3 DNA follows: TGTGCCAGCAGCGCACGGGGACTAGCGGGGGGATTTGTCAAAAACATTCAGTACTTC. Amino acid sequence: CASSARGLAGGFVKNIQYF. V is TRBV11-2 and J is TRBJ2-4; 15 bases match TRBD2. V lost 5 bases to trimming and J lost 3 bases; unmatched junction nucleotides: 11. CDR1 and CDR2 from the germline V gene are SGHAT and FQNNGV. The CDR3 is 19 amino acids. The entire variable domain, with the rest obtained from reference TRBV11-2 and TRBJ2-4, is as follows: EAGVAQSPRYKIIEKRQSVAFWCNPISGHATLYWYQQILGQGPKLLIQFQNNGVVDDSQLPKDRFSAERLKGVDSTLKIQPAKLEDSAVYLCASSARGLAGGFVKNIQYFGAGTRLSVL.

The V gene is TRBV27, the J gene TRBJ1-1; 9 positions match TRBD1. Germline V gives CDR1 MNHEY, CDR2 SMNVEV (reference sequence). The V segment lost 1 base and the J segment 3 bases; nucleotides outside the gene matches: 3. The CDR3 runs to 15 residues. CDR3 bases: TGTGCCAGCAGTTTATTGGGACAGGGTGACACTGAAGCTTTCTTT. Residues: CASSLLGQGDTEAFF.

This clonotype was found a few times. The CDR3 DNA follows: TGTGCCAGCAGCCAGGTAGCGGGAGGGCCGAACATTCAGTACTTC. As protein: CASSQVAGGPNIQYF. This sequence joins TRBV7-2 and TRBJ2-4, with 11 bases identical to TRBD2. The junction had 7 bases not matched to a gene; V was cut back by 5 bases and J by 7 bases. From germline, CDR1 is SGHTA and CDR2 FQGNSA. The CDR3 length is 15 residues.

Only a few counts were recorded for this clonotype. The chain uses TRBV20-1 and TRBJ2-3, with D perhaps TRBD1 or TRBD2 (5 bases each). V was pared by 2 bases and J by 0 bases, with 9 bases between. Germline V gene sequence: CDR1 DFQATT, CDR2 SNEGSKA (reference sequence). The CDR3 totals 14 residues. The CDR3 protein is CSARWGGSTDTQYF. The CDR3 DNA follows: TGCAGTGCTAGATGGGGCGGGAGCACAGATACGCAGTATTTT.

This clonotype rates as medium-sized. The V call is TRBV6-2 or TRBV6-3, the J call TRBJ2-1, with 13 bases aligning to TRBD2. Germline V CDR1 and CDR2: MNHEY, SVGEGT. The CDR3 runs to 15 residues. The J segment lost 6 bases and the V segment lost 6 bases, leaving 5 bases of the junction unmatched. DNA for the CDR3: TGTGCCAGCAGACCACTAGCGGGAGGGGCCAATGAGCAGTTCTTC. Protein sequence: CASRPLAGGANEQFF.

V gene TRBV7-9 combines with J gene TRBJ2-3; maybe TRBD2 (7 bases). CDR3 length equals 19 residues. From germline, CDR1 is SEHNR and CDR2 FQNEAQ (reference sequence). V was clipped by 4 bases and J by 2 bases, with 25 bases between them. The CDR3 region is CASSSWKILGGGLTDTQYF. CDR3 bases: TGTGCCAGCAGCTCCTGGAAGATATTAGGGGGGGGTCTCACAGATACGCAGTATTTT.

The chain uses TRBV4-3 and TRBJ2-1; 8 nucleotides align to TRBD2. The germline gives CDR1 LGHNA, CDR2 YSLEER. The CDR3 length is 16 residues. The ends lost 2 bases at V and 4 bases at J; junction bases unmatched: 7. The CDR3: CASSQIKRERYNEQFF. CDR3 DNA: TGCGCCAGCAGCCAAATAAAGCGGGAGAGGTACAATGAGCAGTTCTTC.

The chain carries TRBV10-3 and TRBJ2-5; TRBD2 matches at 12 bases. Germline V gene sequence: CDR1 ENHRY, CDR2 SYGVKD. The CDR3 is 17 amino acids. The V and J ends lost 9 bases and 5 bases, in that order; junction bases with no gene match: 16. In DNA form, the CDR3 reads TGTGCCATAACAGGACTAGCGGGAACGGGTCACAAGGAGACCCAGTACTTC. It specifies CAITGLAGTGHKETQYF.

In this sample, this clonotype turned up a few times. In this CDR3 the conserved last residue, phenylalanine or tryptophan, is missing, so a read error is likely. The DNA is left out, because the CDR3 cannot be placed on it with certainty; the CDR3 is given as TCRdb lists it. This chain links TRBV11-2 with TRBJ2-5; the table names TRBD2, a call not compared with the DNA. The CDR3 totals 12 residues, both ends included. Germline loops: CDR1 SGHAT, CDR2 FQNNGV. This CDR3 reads CASSPPTSPIAL.

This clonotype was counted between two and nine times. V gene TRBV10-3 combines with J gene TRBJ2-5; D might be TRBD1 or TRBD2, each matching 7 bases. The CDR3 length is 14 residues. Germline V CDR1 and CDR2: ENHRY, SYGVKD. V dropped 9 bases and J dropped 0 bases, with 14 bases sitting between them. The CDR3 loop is CAIAGQPNQETQYF. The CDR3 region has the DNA TGTGCCATAGCGGGACAGCCAAACCAAGAGACCCAGTACTTC.

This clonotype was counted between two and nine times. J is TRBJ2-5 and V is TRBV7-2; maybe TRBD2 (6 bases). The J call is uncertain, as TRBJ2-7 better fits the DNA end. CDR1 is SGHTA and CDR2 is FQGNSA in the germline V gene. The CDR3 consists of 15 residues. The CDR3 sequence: CASSLIAESSYEQYF. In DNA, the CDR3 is TGTGCCAGCAGCCTAATAGCGGAAAGCTCCTACGAGCAGTACTTC.

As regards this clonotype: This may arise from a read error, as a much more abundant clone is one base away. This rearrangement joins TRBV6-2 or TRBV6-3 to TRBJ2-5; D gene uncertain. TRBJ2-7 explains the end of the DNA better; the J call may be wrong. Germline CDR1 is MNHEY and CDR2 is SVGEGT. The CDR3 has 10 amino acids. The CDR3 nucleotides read TGTGCCAGCAGTTACTACGAGCAGTACTTC. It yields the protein CASSYYEQYF.

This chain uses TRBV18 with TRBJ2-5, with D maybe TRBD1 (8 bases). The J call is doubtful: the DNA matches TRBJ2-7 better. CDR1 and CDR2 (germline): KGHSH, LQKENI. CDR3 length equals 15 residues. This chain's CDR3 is CASSISGTGNYEQYF. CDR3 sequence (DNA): TGTGCCAGCTCTATAAGCGGGACAGGAAACTACGAGCAGTACTTC.